One and the same sample provided the 17 T cell receptor beta chains below, sequenced in a study of blood T cell repertoires in COVID-19 (dated by TCRdb to about 2020). The protocol used for the library was the immunoSEQ multiplex PCR assay. As stored in TCRdb, this immuneACCESS dataset retains in-frame rearrangements with V and J assigned. A fraction of the clones does not appear; measured against another copy, unresolved V genes explain less than half of the discrepancy, and the remainder lacks a known reason. Within this sample are about 95,000 clones, with about 84% of them counted one time only. The ten largest make up 24% of the sample. The sequencing input was peripheral blood. The receptors were sampled from a human donor in a cohort sampled during active COVID-19.

This clone showed up just once. V usage is TRBV7-3 and J usage is TRBJ2-3; a weak D match, TRBD2 (5 bases). The CDR3 runs to 15 residues. Germline CDR1 is SGHTA and CDR2 is FQGTGA. Trimming stripped 2 bases from V and 2 bases from J, with 11 bases between. The CDR3 DNA sequence: TGTGCCAGCAGCTTAGCTCTAGCCCCCACAGATACGCAGTATTTT. Residues: CASSLALAPTDTQYF.

The gene calls are TRBV3-1 (or the pseudogene TRBV3-2) and TRBJ1-1; 8 positions match TRBD1. V was pared by 4 bases and J by 4 bases, with 2 bases of the junction left unmatched. The CDR3 runs 13 residues. Germline V gene sequence: CDR1 LGHDT, CDR2 YNNKEL (reference sequence). The CDR3 loop is CASSPDRGTEAFF. Here the CDR3 DNA reads TGTGCCAGCAGCCCCGACAGGGGCACTGAAGCTTTCTTT.

V gene TRBV5-1 combines with J gene TRBJ2-2; TRBD1 aligns across 9 bases. Per germline, CDR1 SGHRS and CDR2 YFSETQ. The junction had 5 bases not matched to a gene; V was cut back by 0 bases and J by 5 bases. This CDR3 region has 16 residues. The CDR3 sequence: CASSLARTGVTGELFF. The CDR3 region has the DNA TGCGCCAGCAGCTTGGCTCGGACAGGGGTGACCGGGGAGCTGTTTTTT.

The count of this clone is one. The rearrangement uses TRBV27 and TRBJ1-3; tentative D call: TRBD1 (6 bases). This CDR3 region has 16 residues. The V end was cut by 5 bases, the J end by 4 bases, with 18 bases between. Germline CDR1 and CDR2: MNHEY and SMNVEV (reference sequence). CDR3 in DNA: TGTGCCAGCAGTAGTCTTGGGGGCTCGAGGGGAAACACCATATATTTT. It translates to CASSSLGGSRGNTIYF.

The rearrangement uses TRBV5-1 and TRBJ1-2, with D perhaps matching TRBD1 (5 bases). The CDR3 runs to 13 residues. Trimming removed 0 bases at V and 9 bases at J, with 12 bases between. Germline values: CDR1 SGHRS, CDR2 YFSETQ. The CDR3 DNA reads as TGCGCCAGCAGCTTGGTAGGGGATCAAAGCTACACCTTC. This translates into CASSLVGDQSYTF.

J is TRBJ1-5 and V is TRBV18; 9 bases match TRBD1. Germline CDR1 is KGHSH and CDR2 is LQKENI. This CDR3 has 15 amino acids. V lost 0 bases to trimming and J lost 7 bases; unmatched junction nucleotides: 4. The CDR3 loop reads CASSPPGQGGQPQHF. The DNA for the CDR3 is TGTGCCAGCTCACCACCGGGACAGGGTGGACAGCCCCAGCATTTT. The entire variable domain, with the rest obtained from reference TRBV18 and TRBJ1-5, is as follows: NAGVMQNPRHLVRRRGQEARLRCSPMKGHSHVYWYRQLPEEGLKFMVYLQKENIIDESGMPKERFSAEFPKEGPSILRIQQVVRGDSAAYFCASSPPGQGGQPQHFGDGTRLSIL.

J is TRBJ2-3 and V is TRBV19; the match to TRBD2 covers 13 bases. The CDR3 sequence is 21 residues long. Germline V CDR1 and CDR2: LNHDA, SQIVND (reference sequence). The V segment lost 5 bases and the J segment 0 bases; nucleotides outside the gene matches: 17. The CDR3 is CASSFQCGTSGTSPSTDTQYF. The CDR3 DNA reads as TGTGCCAGTAGTTTCCAATGCGGGACTAGCGGGACCAGCCCTAGCACAGATACGCAGTATTTT.

V and J are TRBV6-6 and TRBJ1-1; 7 nucleotides agree with TRBD1. Germline V CDR1 and CDR2: MNHNY, SVGAGI (reference sequence). Trimming cost V 4 bases and J 4 bases; bases outside gene matches: 6. CDR3 length: 14 amino acids. The CDR3 loop reads CASSFRTGFTEAFF. The CDR3 region has the DNA TGTGCCAGCAGTTTCAGGACAGGATTCACTGAAGCTTTCTTT.

The chain employs TRBV19 and TRBJ1-4; no clear D gene. This CDR3 spans 14 amino acids. CDR1 and CDR2 (germline): LNHDA, SQIVND (reference sequence). V lost 6 bases, J lost 0 bases, and 8 bases lay in between. CDR3: CASRADPTNEKLFF. Written as DNA, the CDR3 is TGTGCCAGTAGGGCAGATCCAACTAATGAAAAACTGTTTTTT.

The chain joins TRBV11-2 to TRBJ2-7; 7 bases align to TRBD1. This CDR3 region has 15 residues. J was trimmed by 1 base and V by 5 bases; bases with no gene match: 8. Germline CDR1 is SGHAT and CDR2 is FQNNGV. The DNA of the CDR3 is TGTGCCAGCAGCATTCAATCAGGGGGATCCTACGAGCAGTACTTC. Translation: CASSIQSGGSYEQYF.

V is TRBV2 and J is TRBJ1-5, with TRBD1 identical over 8 bases. V gave up 6 bases and J gave up 2 bases; unmatched junction bases: 6. Germline CDR1 reads SNHLY; CDR2 reads FYNNEI. CDR3 length: 15 residues. The CDR3 loop is CASSVGQGGNQPQHF. The CDR3 nucleotides are TGTGCCAGCAGCGTTGGACAGGGAGGCAATCAGCCCCAGCATTTT. The whole variable domain, filled in from reference TRBV2 and TRBJ1-5, reads EPEVTQTPSHQVTQMGQEVILRCVPISNHLYFYWYRQILGQKVEFLVSFYNNEISEKSEIFDDQFSVERPDGSNFTLKIRSTKLEDSAMYFCASSVGQGGNQPQHFGDGTRLSIL.

This chain connects TRBV3-1 (or the pseudogene TRBV3-2) to TRBJ2-1; 7 nucleotides align to TRBD2. The V segment lost 4 bases and the J segment 9 bases; nucleotides outside the gene matches: 12. The germline gives CDR1 LGHDT, CDR2 YNNKEL (reference sequence). The CDR3 is made up of 15 amino acids. The CDR3 here is CASSPTGLTSIEQFF. As DNA, the CDR3 is TGTGCCAGCAGCCCTACGGGACTAACTTCGATTGAGCAGTTCTTC.

The chain couples TRBV27 to TRBJ2-3; TRBD2 aligns across 8 bases. Germline CDR1 reads MNHEY; CDR2 reads SMNVEV (reference sequence). Trimming at V came to 3 bases and at J to 2 bases, leaving 16 bases not matched to a gene. The CDR3 sequence is 19 residues long. CDR3 amino acids: CASSFRASGPSPLTDTQYF. For the CDR3, the DNA is TGTGCCAGCAGTTTTCGGGCTAGCGGGCCATCCCCCCTCACAGATACGCAGTATTTT.

This chain joins TRBV7-9 and TRBJ1-2, with 9 positions matching TRBD1. Germline CDR1 reads SEHNR; CDR2 reads FQNEAQ (reference sequence). The CDR3 spans 12 residues. V lost 5 bases and J lost 8; bases outside the gene matches: 3. CDR3 in DNA: TGTGCCAGCAGCCGGGACAGGGACGGCTACACCTTC. Residues: CASSRDRDGYTF.

This sequence joins TRBV10-3 and TRBJ2-7; D is undetermined. CDR1 and CDR2 (germline): ENHRY, SYGVKD. This CDR3 contains 13 residues. Deletions cut 4 bases from V and 0 bases from J, with 7 bases between. CDR3 nucleotides: TGTGCCATCAGTGCCCTACCCTCCTACGAGCAGTACTTC. Residues: CAISALPSYEQYF.

This chain uses TRBV6-5 with TRBJ2-7, with D perhaps TRBD1 (6 bases). The germline V gene encodes CDR1 MNHEY and CDR2 SVGAGI. Trimming took off 6 bases at V and 4 bases at J, with 10 bases between the two ends. The CDR3 has 12 amino acids. CDR3 in amino acids: CASRKDSYEQYF. CDR3 bases: TGTGCCAGCAGGAAGGACAGTTACGAGCAGTACTTC.

The rearrangement uses TRBV28 and TRBJ1-1, with D maybe TRBD1 (5 bases). Germline loops: CDR1 MDHEN, CDR2 SYDVKM. Between the trimmed V and J ends, which lost 5 bases and 2 bases, there was a span of 12 bases. The CDR3 consists of 14 residues. In DNA, the CDR3 is TGTGCCAGCAGTACACGACAGATCAACACTGAAGCTTTCTTT. Translating it yields CASSTRQINTEAFF. Filled out from reference TRBV28 and TRBJ1-1, the complete variable domain reads DVKVTQSSRYLVKRTGEKVFLECVQDMDHENMFWYRQDPGLGLRLIYFSYDVKMKEKGDIPEGYSVSREKKERFSLILESASTNQTSMYLCASSTRQINTEAFFGQGTRLTVV.